A selection of T cell receptor beta chains follows, all from one sample in a study of T cells in Graves' hyperthyroidism and ophthalmopathy. MiXCR was run by TCRdb on the multiplex PCR reads, yielding one entry per CDR3 protein. The table includes some 490,000 distinct CDR3 sequences, about 16% detected once. The source material was blood. The receptors stem from a woman in her 30s with Graves' ophthalmopathy. Each CDR3 is given with its conserved first and last residue. The order of the fields is V gene, J gene, clone size, D gene, CDR3 protein, CDR3 DNA. D genes are given only for firm matches. Size tells how often a clone was seen (once, few, many) or the class of an expanded clone, and some rows leave it out.

>TRBV2|TRBJ2-7|many|TRBD1
CASSKTQGATHEQYF
TGTGCCAGCAGTAAAACGCAGGGGGCGACCCACGAGCAGTACTTC
>TRBV2|TRBJ1-1|many|.
CASSEAKVNTEAFF
TGTGCCAGCAGTGAAGCCAAGGTAAACACTGAAGCTTTCTTT
>TRBV24-1|TRBJ2-7|few|.
CATWGAGSLYEQYF
TGTGCCACCTGGGGCGCAGGGTCCCTCTACGAGCAGTACTTC
>TRBV20-1|TRBJ1-5|many|.
CSARQGMDQPQHF
TGCAGTGCTAGACAGGGGATGGATCAGCCCCAGCATTTT
>TRBV11-1|TRBJ2-1|many|TRBD2
CASSSSGRLYNEQFF
TGTGCCAGCAGCTCTAGCGGGAGGTTATACAATGAGCAGTTCTTC
>TRBV20-1|TRBJ1-2|many|.
CSARGEGSYGYTF
TGCAGTGCTAGAGGGGAGGGTTCCTATGGCTACACCTTC
>TRBV4-1|TRBJ1-5|.|.
CASSQDQGVNRRPQHF
TGCGCCAGCAGCCAAGATCAAGGGGTAAATAGACGGCCCCAGCATTTT
>TRBV6-5|TRBJ2-7|many|TRBD2
CASSYLSGSITPHEQYF
TGTGCCAGCAGTTATCTTAGCGGGAGTATTACTCCCCACGAGCAGTACTTC
>TRBV14|TRBJ2-5|.|TRBD2
CASSQEVGEGETQYF
TGTGCCAGCAGCCAAGAAGTAGGGGAGGGAGAGACCCAGTACTTC
>TRBV20-1|TRBJ2-5|many|.
CSARRQGRQLETQYF
TGCAGTGCTAGAAGGCAGGGACGTCAATTAGAGACCCAGTACTTC
>TRBV29-1|TRBJ2-1|many|.
CSVMGYNEQFF
TGCAGCGTTATGGGCTACAATGAGCAGTTCTTC
>TRBV3-1|TRBJ2-1|many|TRBD2
CASSQDVGRAMNEQFF
TGTGCCAGCAGCCAAGATGTCGGGAGGGCCATGAATGAGCAGTTCTTC
>TRBV30|TRBJ1-4|many|TRBD1
CAWSAGTELFF
TGTGCCTGGAGTGCGGGGACAGAACTGTTTTTT
>TRBV29-1|TRBJ2-1|.|TRBD2
CSVERGLAGSNEQFF
TGCAGCGTCGAAAGGGGACTAGCGGGATCCAATGAGCAGTTCTTC
>TRBV19|TRBJ2-1|.|TRBD2
CASSPSGRAYNEQFF
TGTGCCAGTAGTCCTAGCGGGAGGGCCTACAATGAGCAGTTCTTC
>TRBV20-1|TRBJ2-3|few|TRBD2
CSARDPSGRPGASTDTQYF
TGCAGTGCTAGAGATCCGAGCGGGAGGCCGGGAGCTAGCACAGATACGCAGTATTTT
>TRBV28|TRBJ2-3|many|TRBD2
CASSPLAATRADTQYF
TGTGCCAGCAGTCCTCTAGCGGCTACACGGGCAGATACGCAGTATTTT
>TRBV6-1|TRBJ2-3|few|.
CASGFASTDTQYF
TGTGCCAGCGGTTTTGCTAGCACAGATACGCAGTATTTT
>TRBV5-4|TRBJ2-5|few|TRBD2
CASSSRGSGRAGETQYF
TGTGCCAGCAGTTCGAGGGGTAGCGGGAGGGCCGGGGAGACCCAGTACTTC
>TRBV12-3/TRBV12-4|TRBJ2-1|many|TRBD2
CASSPLAGDSYNEQFF
TGTGCCAGCAGCCCACTAGCGGGAGATTCCTACAATGAGCAGTTCTTC
>TRBV7-2|TRBJ2-1|many|.
CASSPAARGLSDEQFF
TGTGCCAGCAGCCCGGCAGCGAGGGGGTTATCTGATGAGCAGTTCTTC
>TRBV28|TRBJ2-7|many|.
CASSLRGRVYEQYF
TGTGCCAGCAGTTTACGGGGAAGGGTCTACGAGCAGTACTTC
>TRBV5-1|TRBJ2-1|.|TRBD2
CASSLDGGRAGEQFF
TGCGCCAGCAGCTTGGACGGCGGGAGGGCCGGTGAGCAGTTCTTC
>TRBV29-1|TRBJ2-5|.|.
CSVQGMWETQYF
TGCAGCGTTCAGGGTATGTGGGAGACCCAGTACTTC
>TRBV28|TRBJ2-1|many|TRBD2
CASTPEGLGFGEQFF
TGTGCCAGCACACCAGAGGGACTAGGGTTTGGCGAGCAGTTCTTC
>TRBV12-3/TRBV12-4|TRBJ1-6|.|.
CASSTRENSPLHF
TGTGCCAGCAGCACCAGGGAAAATTCACCCCTCCACTTT
>TRBV28|TRBJ2-2|few|.
CASSFGVLGLAGELFF
TGTGCCAGCAGTTTCGGGGTTCTAGGTTTGGCCGGGGAGCTGTTTTTT
>TRBV10-3|TRBJ1-5|few|.
CAISVGIGLNQPQHF
TGTGCCATCAGTGTGGGGATAGGGCTCAATCAGCCCCAGCATTTT
>TRBV11-2|TRBJ1-3|once|.
CASSFVWDGLSSGNTIYF
TGTGCCAGCAGCTTCGTTTGGGACGGCTTAAGCTCTGGAAACACCATATATTTT
>TRBV24-1|TRBJ2-3|.|.
CATSDSKRRTYIPQYF
TGTGCCACCAGTGATTCCAAAAGACGTACTTACATACCACAGTATTTT
>TRBV6-2/TRBV6-3|TRBJ2-7|many|TRBD1
CASSPGTGYLSYEQYF
TGTGCCAGCAGTCCCGGGACAGGGTACCTCTCCTACGAGCAGTACTTC
>TRBV10-3|TRBJ2-1|.|TRBD2
CAITPAGGGNEQFF
TGTGCCATCACCCCAGCGGGAGGGGGGAATGAGCAGTTCTTC